The clone carrying this T cell receptor beta chain was counted many times. The antigen is not known. Germline V gene lookup returns CDR1 SGHAT and CDR2 FQNNGV. This CDR3 has 15 amino acids. V was trimmed by 4 bases and J by 4 bases, leaving 16 bases between them. The sample originates from a study of T cells after posttransplantation cyclophosphamide. Study results and caveats: Recipient CMV seropositivity and CMV reactivation strongly tracked TRB clonality.

Profiled with immunoSEQ multiplex PCR; TCRdb holds only in-frame clones, not every one. The sample has roughly 49,000 clones, none seen only once. This sequence was found in a man aged 35 to 55 in good health, CMV-negative, and a related stem cell transplant donor. The chain recombines TRBV11-2 with TRBJ1-2; D is unclear. The sequenced sample was PBMCs. CDR3 nucleotide sequence: TGTGCCAGCAGCTCCCGGGTCGTGCTTGGCTATGGCTACACCTTC. Residues: CASSSRVVLGYGYTF.